Below are 23 T cell receptor beta chains sequenced from a single sample in a study of immune evolution from preneoplasia to lung adenocarcinoma. Only in-frame clones appear in the TCRdb table, and some are missing; sequencing was by immunoSEQ multiplex PCR. The sample yields about 4,200 clones, approximately 72% seen once. Sequences were obtained from FFPE minimally invasive lung adenocarcinoma tissue. These receptors were taken from a person aged 70 to 85 with lung adenocarcinoma.

In this sample, this clone turned up once. V usage is TRBV6-1 and J usage is TRBJ1-5; D gene ambiguous. This CDR3 contains 12 residues. Per the germline V gene, CDR1 is MNHNS and CDR2 is SASEGT. V lost 3 bases, J lost 11 bases, and 11 bases lay in between. The CDR3 nucleotides are TGTGCCAGCAGTGAGTCCCCGTTGTCCCAGCATTTT. This sequence encodes CASSESPLSQHF.

This chain joins TRBV4-1 and TRBJ2-3; 10 nucleotides match TRBD2. Germline V gene sequence: CDR1 MGHRA, CDR2 YSYEKL. With V trimmed by 1 base and J by 3 bases, 7 bases remained unmatched. The CDR3 extends over 17 amino acids. The DNA of the CDR3 is TGCGCCAGCAGCCAAGGCGGAGCGGGGGGGGGTACAGATACGCAGTATTTT. Residues: CASSQGGAGGGTDTQYF.

The chain carries TRBV11-2 and TRBJ2-2; TRBD2 might be the D (6 bases). The CDR3 consists of 14 residues. The V and J ends lost 5 bases and 0 bases respectively, with 7 bases between them. CDR1 and CDR2 (germline): SGHAT, FQNNGV. The CDR3 bases are TGTGCCAGCAGCCGACTAGCGAACACCGGGGAGCTGTTTTTT. Translated, it gives CASSRLANTGELFF.

The gene calls are TRBV9 and TRBJ2-3; weak D call: TRBD2 (6 bases). The germline V gene encodes CDR1 SGDLS and CDR2 YYNGEE. V was cut by 0 bases and J by 2 bases, with 10 bases left in between. The CDR3 runs 15 residues. In nucleotides, the CDR3 is TGTGCCAGCAGCGTAGGTCCGGACTACACAGATACGCAGTATTTT. Amino acid sequence: CASSVGPDYTDTQYF. The full variable domain, completed using reference TRBV9 and TRBJ2-3, is DSGVTQTPKHLITATGQRVTLRCSPRSGDLSVYWYQQSLDQGLQFLIQYYNGEERAKGNILERFSAQQFPDLHSELNLSSLELGDSALYFCASSVGPDYTDTQYFGPGTRLTVL.

This chain links TRBV7-2 with TRBJ1-5; no firm D call. The CDR3 runs 14 residues. Trimming removed 2 bases at V and 5 bases at J, with 10 bases between. Germline CDR1 and CDR2: SGHTA and FQGNSA. As DNA, the CDR3 is TGTGCCAGCAGCTTATTACGGAAGGATCAGCCCCAGCATTTT. Its translation: CASSLLRKDQPQHF.

CDR3 region: CASSPGHTNTEAFF. The CDR3 DNA is TGTGCCAGCAGCCCGGGACATACAAACACTGAAGCTTTCTTT. This chain connects TRBV5-5 to TRBJ1-1, with D possibly TRBD1 on 6 matching bases. There are 14 residues in the CDR3. Looked up from germline, CDR1 is SGHKS and CDR2 is YYEKEE (reference sequence). V was pared by 4 bases and J by 2 bases, with 12 bases between. Combining the CDR3 with reference TRBV5-5 and TRBJ1-1 gives the whole variable domain DAGVTQSPTHLIKTRGQQVTLRCSPISGHKSVSWYQQVLGQGPQFIFQYYEKEERGRGNFPDRFSARQFPNYSSELNVNALLLGDSALYLCASSPGHTNTEAFFGQGTRLTVV.

In its sample, this clone was seen once. The chain joins TRBV4-3 to TRBJ2-7; TRBD2 might be the D (6 bases). Germline CDR1 and CDR2: LGHNA and YSLEER. The V end lost 0 bases, the J end lost 2 bases, and 11 bases lay between the germline ends. CDR3 length: 15 amino acids. The CDR3 spells CASSQDRGRTYEQYF. The CDR3 coding sequence is TGCGCCAGCAGCCAAGATCGAGGGAGGACCTACGAGCAGTACTTC.

Points on this clone: This sample also contains other DNA sequences that code for the same CDR3. V is TRBV29-1 and J is TRBJ2-5, with D uncertain. V lost 7 bases to trimming and J lost 2 bases, with 14 bases between them. Germline V CDR1 and CDR2: SQVTM, ANQGSEA. This CDR3 contains 13 residues. The CDR3 protein is CSAQIVHQETQYF. CDR3 sequence (DNA): TGCAGCGCTCAAATCGTGCATCAAGAGACCCAGTACTTC. Filled out from reference TRBV29-1 and TRBJ2-5, the complete variable domain reads SAVISQKPSRDICQRGTSLTIQCQVDSQVTMMFWYRQQPGQSLTLIATANQGSEATYESGFVIDKFPISRPNLTFSTLTVSNMSPEDSSIYLCSAQIVHQETQYFGPGTRLLVL.

This chain uses TRBV30 with TRBJ2-5; 9 positions agree with TRBD2. CDR3 size: 13 residues. Germline trimming cut 1 base from V and 3 bases from J; bases unmatched to any gene: 0. Germline V gene lookup returns CDR1 GTSNPN and CDR2 SVGIG (reference sequence). CDR3 amino acids: CAWSGLAEETQYF. The CDR3 region has the DNA TGTGCCTGGAGTGGACTAGCGGAAGAGACCCAGTACTTC.

The V call is TRBV5-1, the J call TRBJ2-7, with TRBD2 matching over 11 bases. Germline CDR1 SGHRS, CDR2 YFSETQ. The CDR3 spans 18 residues. Trimming removed 2 bases from V and 3 bases from J; junction bases left unmatched: 13. This CDR3 reads CASSLGLPTSGMGYEQYF. In DNA form, the CDR3 reads TGCGCCAGCAGCTTAGGGCTACCGACTAGCGGGATGGGCTACGAGCAGTACTTC.

V gene TRBV20-1 combines with J gene TRBJ1-5; D possibly corresponds to TRBD1 (5 bases). Germline V gene data show CDR1 as DFQATT and CDR2 as SNEGSKA (reference sequence). The CDR3 totals 11 residues. V shed 3 bases and J shed 7 bases, with 7 bases lying between them. CDR3 region: CSASGGQPQHF. The CDR3 region has the DNA TGCAGTGCTAGCGGGGGACAGCCCCAGCATTTT.

The chain is built from TRBV5-1 and TRBJ2-7; TRBD1 matches at 7 bases. This CDR3 has 13 residues. Germline trimming cut 4 bases from V and 3 bases from J; bases unmatched to any gene: 4. From germline, CDR1 is SGHRS and CDR2 YFSETQ. For the CDR3, the DNA is TGCGCCAGCAGCATCCACAGGGGCTACGAGCAGTACTTC. Translated, it gives CASSIHRGYEQYF.

This rearrangement joins TRBV2 to TRBJ2-3; D unclear. The germline V gene has CDR1 SNHLY and CDR2 FYNNEI. Trimming pared 3 bases from V and 3 bases from J, leaving 10 bases between. This CDR3 region has 14 residues. The CDR3: CASSDVGITDTQYF. The CDR3 nucleotides read TGTGCCAGCAGTGATGTAGGGATAACAGATACGCAGTATTTT.

This clone has a handful of counts. The chain is built from TRBV6-6 and TRBJ2-3, with 7 bases identical to TRBD2. This CDR3 comprises 12 residues. Germline V lookup: CDR1 MNHNY, CDR2 SVGAGI (reference sequence). Trimming cost V 5 bases and J 10 bases; bases outside gene matches: 6. The CDR3 spells CASSQTTSSQYF. The CDR3 coding sequence is TGTGCCAGCAGTCAAACGACTAGCTCGCAGTATTTT.

The genes are TRBV7-2 and TRBJ1-2, with 10 bases that match TRBD1. Germline V gene lookup returns CDR1 SGHTA and CDR2 FQGNSA. With 5 bases clipped from V and 1 base from J, the junction kept 10 bases outside the gene matches. The CDR3 is 17 residues long. The CDR3 protein is CASSSKTGDRGNYGYTF. The CDR3, as DNA: TGTGCCAGCAGCAGCAAAACGGGGGACAGGGGTAACTATGGCTACACCTTC.

The V gene is TRBV6-5, the J gene TRBJ1-6; D might be TRBD1 (5 bases). Germline assignment: CDR1 MNHEY and CDR2 SVGAGI. Trimming took off 2 bases at V and 8 bases at J, with 16 bases between the two ends. This CDR3 has 16 residues. The DNA for the CDR3 is TGTGCCAGCAGTTACAGGGACCCAGATACATATTCACCCCTCCACTTT. It codes for CASSYRDPDTYSPLHF.

The chain uses TRBV6-1 and TRBJ2-7; a weak D match, TRBD1 (6 bases). V shed 6 bases and J shed 3 bases, with 9 bases lying between them. The length of the CDR3 is 12 residues. Germline V gene lookup returns CDR1 MNHNS and CDR2 SASEGT. CDR3 bases: TGTGCCAGCAGACCAGGGGACTACGAGCAGTACTTC. As protein: CASRPGDYEQYF.

This clone was detected only a few times. V and J are TRBV11-2 and TRBJ2-5; D possibly corresponds to TRBD1 (6 bases). The CDR3 loop spans 13 amino acids. Looked up from germline, CDR1 is SGHAT and CDR2 is FQNNGV. Deletions cut 3 bases from V and 3 bases from J, with 8 bases between. CDR3 in DNA: TGTGCCAGCAGCTTGGGGGCAAAAGAGACCCAGTACTTC. Translated: CASSLGAKETQYF.

The genes are TRBV6-1 and TRBJ2-7; no firm D call. V shed 4 bases and J shed 0 bases, with 10 bases lying between them. The CDR3 is 14 amino acids. Looked up from germline, CDR1 is MNHNS and CDR2 is SASEGT. CDR3 protein: CASSATPSSYEQYF. The CDR3 DNA follows: TGTGCCAGCAGTGCGACACCGAGCTCCTACGAGCAGTACTTC.

This rearrangement joins TRBV7-6 to TRBJ2-5; tentatively, D is TRBD1 or TRBD2 (5 bases each). V lost 1 base and J lost 4, with 13 bases in between. Germline V gene lookup returns CDR1 SGHVS and CDR2 FNYEAQ. The CDR3 totals 15 residues. The DNA for the CDR3 is TGTGCCAGCAGCTTAGTACAGCGGCAGGGAGAGACCCAGTACTTC. Its protein product is CASSLVQRQGETQYF.

The chain uses TRBV5-8 and TRBJ2-5, with a possible D match to TRBD1 (6 bases). Germline V gives CDR1 SGHTS, CDR2 YDEGEE. With 4 bases removed from V and 1 base from J, the gap between germline ends came to 14 bases. CDR3 length equals 15 residues. Here the CDR3 DNA reads TGTGCCAGCAGCCACGGACAGAGCCTCCAAGAGACCCAGTACTTC. It encodes CASSHGQSLQETQYF.

This clone is a singleton in its sample. This chain links TRBV13 with TRBJ1-1; D uncertain. Germline CDR1 PRHDT, CDR2 FYEKMQ (reference sequence). The CDR3 loop spans 14 amino acids. V lost 3 bases and J lost 1, with 9 bases in between. The CDR3 reads CASSFRQENTEAFF. The CDR3, as DNA: TGTGCCAGCAGCTTTAGGCAGGAGAACACTGAAGCTTTCTTT.

The chain is built from TRBV10-2 and TRBJ2-7, with unresolved D. The CDR3 covers 11 residues. With 4 bases removed from V and 6 bases from J, the gap between germline ends came to 7 bases. Per the germline V gene, CDR1 is WSHSY and CDR2 is SAAADI. CDR3 residues: CASSVGGEQYF. Here the CDR3 DNA reads TGCGCCAGCAGTGTAGGTGGCGAGCAGTACTTC.